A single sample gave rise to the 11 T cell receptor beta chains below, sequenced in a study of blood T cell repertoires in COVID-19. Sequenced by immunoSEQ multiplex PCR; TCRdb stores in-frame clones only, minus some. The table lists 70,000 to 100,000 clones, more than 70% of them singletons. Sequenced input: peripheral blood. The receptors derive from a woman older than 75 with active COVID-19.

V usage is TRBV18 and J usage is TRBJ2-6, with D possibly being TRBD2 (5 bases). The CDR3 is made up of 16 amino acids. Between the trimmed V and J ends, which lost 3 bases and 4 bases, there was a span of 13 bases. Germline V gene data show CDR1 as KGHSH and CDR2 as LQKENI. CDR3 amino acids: CASSPGRGTGANVLTF. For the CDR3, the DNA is TGTGCCAGCTCACCGGGTCGGGGTACCGGGGCCAACGTCCTGACTTTC.

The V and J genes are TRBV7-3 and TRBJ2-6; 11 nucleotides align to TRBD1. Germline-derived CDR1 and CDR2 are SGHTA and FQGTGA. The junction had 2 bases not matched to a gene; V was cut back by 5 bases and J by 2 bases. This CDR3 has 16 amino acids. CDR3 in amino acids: CASSPDRGPGANVLTF. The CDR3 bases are TGTGCCAGCAGCCCGGACAGGGGGCCTGGGGCCAACGTCCTGACTTTC.

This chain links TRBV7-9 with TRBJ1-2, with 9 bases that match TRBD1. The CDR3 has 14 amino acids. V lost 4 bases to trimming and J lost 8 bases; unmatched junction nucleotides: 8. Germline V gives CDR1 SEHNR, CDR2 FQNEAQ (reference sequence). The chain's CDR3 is CASSSPDRGLGYTF. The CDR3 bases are TGTGCCAGCAGCTCACCGGACAGGGGTTTAGGCTACACCTTC.

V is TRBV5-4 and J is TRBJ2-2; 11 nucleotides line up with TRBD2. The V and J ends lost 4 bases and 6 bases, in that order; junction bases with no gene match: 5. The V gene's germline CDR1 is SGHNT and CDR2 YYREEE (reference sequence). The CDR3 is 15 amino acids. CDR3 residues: CASSPKTSGAGELFF. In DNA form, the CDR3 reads TGTGCCAGCAGCCCCAAGACTAGCGGGGCCGGGGAGCTGTTTTTT.

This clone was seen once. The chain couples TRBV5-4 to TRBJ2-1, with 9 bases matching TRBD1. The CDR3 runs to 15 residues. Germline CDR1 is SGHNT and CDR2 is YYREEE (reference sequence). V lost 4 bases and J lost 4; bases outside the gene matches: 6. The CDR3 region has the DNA TGTGCCAGCAGCCGGGACAGGGTCCTTTACAATGAGCAGTTCTTC. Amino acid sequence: CASSRDRVLYNEQFF.

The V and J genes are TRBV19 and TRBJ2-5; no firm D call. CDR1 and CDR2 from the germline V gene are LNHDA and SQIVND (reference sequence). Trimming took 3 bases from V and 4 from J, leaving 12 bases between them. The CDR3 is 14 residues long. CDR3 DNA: TGTGCCAGTAGTATCGGCAGACTGGGAGAGACCCAGTACTTC. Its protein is CASSIGRLGETQYF.

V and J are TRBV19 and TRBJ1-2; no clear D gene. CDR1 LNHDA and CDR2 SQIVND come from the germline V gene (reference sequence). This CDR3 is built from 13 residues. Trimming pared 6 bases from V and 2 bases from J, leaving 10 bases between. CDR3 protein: CASRRTGNYGYTF. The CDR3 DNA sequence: TGTGCCAGTAGAAGGACGGGGAACTATGGCTACACCTTC.

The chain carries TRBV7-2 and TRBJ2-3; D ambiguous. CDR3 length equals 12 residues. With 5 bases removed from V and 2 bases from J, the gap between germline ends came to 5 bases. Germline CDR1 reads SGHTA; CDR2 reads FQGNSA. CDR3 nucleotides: TGTGCCAGCAGCCCGTACACAGATACGCAGTATTTT. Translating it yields CASSPYTDTQYF. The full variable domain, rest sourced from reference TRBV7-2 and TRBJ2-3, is GAGVSQSPSNKVTEKGKDVELRCDPISGHTALYWYRQSLGQGLEFLIYFQGNSAPDKSGLPSDRFSAERTGGSVSTLTIQRTQQEDSAVYLCASSPYTDTQYFGPGTRLTVL.

The chain's CDR3 is CASSPSSSYNEQFF. CDR3 DNA: TGCGCCAGCAGCCCTTCTAGTTCATACAATGAGCAGTTCTTC. The gene calls are TRBV5-1 and TRBJ2-1, with unresolved D. V was trimmed by 4 bases and J by 4 bases, leaving 12 bases between them. Germline V gene data show CDR1 as SGHRS and CDR2 as YFSETQ. The CDR3 is 14 residues long.

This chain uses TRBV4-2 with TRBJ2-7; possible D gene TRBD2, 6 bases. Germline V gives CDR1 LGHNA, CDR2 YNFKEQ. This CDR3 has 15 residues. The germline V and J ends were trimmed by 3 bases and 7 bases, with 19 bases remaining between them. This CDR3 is CASSQSQGGLREQYF. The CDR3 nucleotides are TGTGCCAGCAGCCAGTCACAAGGAGGGCTTCGAGAGCAGTACTTC.

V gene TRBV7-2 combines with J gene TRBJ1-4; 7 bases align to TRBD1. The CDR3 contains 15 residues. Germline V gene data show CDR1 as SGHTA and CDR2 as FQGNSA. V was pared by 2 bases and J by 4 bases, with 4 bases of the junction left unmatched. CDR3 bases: TGTGCCAGCAGCTTACTACAGGGGAATAATGAAAAACTGTTTTTT. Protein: CASSLLQGNNEKLFF. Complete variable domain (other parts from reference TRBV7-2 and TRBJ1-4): GAGVSQSPSNKVTEKGKDVELRCDPISGHTALYWYRQSLGQGLEFLIYFQGNSAPDKSGLPSDRFSAERTGGSVSTLTIQRTQQEDSAVYLCASSLLQGNNEKLFFGSGTQLSVL.